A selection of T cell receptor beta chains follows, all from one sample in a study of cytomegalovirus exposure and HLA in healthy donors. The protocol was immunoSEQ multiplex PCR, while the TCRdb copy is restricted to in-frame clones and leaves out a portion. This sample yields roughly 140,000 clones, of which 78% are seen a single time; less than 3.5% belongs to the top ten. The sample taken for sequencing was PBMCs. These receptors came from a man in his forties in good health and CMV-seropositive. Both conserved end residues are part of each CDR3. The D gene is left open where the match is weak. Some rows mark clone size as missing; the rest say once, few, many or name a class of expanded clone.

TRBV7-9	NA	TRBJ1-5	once	TGTGCCAGCAGCTTAGACAGGGATACAAAGGACAATCAGCCCCAGCATTTT	CASSLDRDTKDNQPQHF
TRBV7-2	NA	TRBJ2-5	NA	TGTGCCAGCAGATCCTCGGGGGAGACCCAGTACTTC	CASRSSGETQYF
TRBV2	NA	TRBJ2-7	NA	TGTGCCAGCAGCTTGACTGCTTACGAGCAGTACTTC	CASSLTAYEQYF
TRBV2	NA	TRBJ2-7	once	TGTGCCAGCAGTAGGACAGTCTACGAGCAGTACTTC	CASSRTVYEQYF
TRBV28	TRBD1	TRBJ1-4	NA	TGTGCCAGCAGTAATTCAGGGGGAGAGGGGGAAAAACTGTTTTTT	CASSNSGGEGEKLFF
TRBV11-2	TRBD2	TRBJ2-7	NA	TGTGCCAGCAGCTTAGTATCAGGGACTAGTTCGTTGGAGCAGTACTTC	CASSLVSGTSSLEQYF
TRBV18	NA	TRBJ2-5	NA	TGTGCCAGCTCACCAGGGCTACAAGAGACCCAGTACTTC	CASSPGLQETQYF
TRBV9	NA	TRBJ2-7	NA	TGTGCCAGCAGCGTAGGTCAGGGAACTCATTACGAGCAGTACTTC	CASSVGQGTHYEQYF
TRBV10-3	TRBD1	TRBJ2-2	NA	TGTGCCATCAGCGGACAGGGGGCGACCGGGGAGCTGTTTTTT	CAISGQGATGELFF
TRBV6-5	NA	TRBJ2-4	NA	TGTGCCAGCAGCCTCCGGGGATTAGCCAAAAACATTCAGTACTTC	CASSLRGLAKNIQYF